This paragraph covers one T cell receptor (beta chain) sequence. Antigen specificity is unknown. CDR1 and CDR2 (germline): GTSNPN, SVGIG (reference sequence). The CDR3 length is 12 residues. The V gene lost 2 bases and the J gene lost 6 bases, with 10 bases spanning the gap. In the PCR, 60 Vbeta and 13 Jbeta primers were used. TCRdb keeps only in-frame clones here, not all; method: immunoSEQ multiplex PCR. Across 70,000 to 90,000 clones, the top ten clones capture 3.8% of the sample. The source of the sample is a study of cytomegalovirus exposure and HLA in healthy donors. General study results and limits: Later analysis showed TCR association rates varying by HLA locus, highest for DRB1 and lowest for HLA-C.

The sequence derives from a man between 18 and 35 years old in good health and CMV-seropositive. Sequencing used PBMCs. This chain joins TRBV30 and TRBJ1-2; TRBD1 might be the D (6 bases). CDR3 residues: CAWSTGQNGYTF. As DNA, the CDR3 is TGTGCCTGGAGTACCGGACAGAATGGCTACACCTTC. Variable domain in full (rest from reference TRBV30 and TRBJ1-2): SQTIHQWPATLVQPVGSPLSLECTVEGTSNPNLYWYRQAAGRGLQLLFYSVGIGQISSEVPQNLSASRPQDRQFILSSKKLLLSDSGFYLCAWSTGQNGYTFGSGTRLTVV.